The clone carrying this T cell receptor beta chain was seen only a few times. Its antigen is not identified. TCRdb reprocessed the RT-PCR reads via MiXCR and lists one record per CDR3 protein. The sample yields 750,000 to 850,000 distinct CDR3 sequences, roughly 20% seen once. These data are taken from a study of response to subunit inactivated influenza vaccine. Study-wide findings and caveats: Authors suggested seasonal influenza vaccinations each recruit few new T cells.

Germline CDR1 and CDR2: SGHTA and FQGNSA. V gave up 7 bases and J gave up 0 bases; unmatched junction bases: 8. CDR3 length: 16 amino acids. This chain joins TRBV7-2 and TRBJ2-3; TRBD2 matches 9 bases. The source is a man in his forties or fifties who received an inactivated influenza vaccine. The source was PBMCs from blood, collected approximately 5 days after vaccination. DNA for the CDR3: TGTGCCAGCAAGACTAGCGGAGTAACTAGCACAGATACGCAGTATTTT. Translation gives CASKTSGVTSTDTQYF.